This T cell receptor (beta chain) was documented in a study of blood T cell repertoires in COVID-19. Study summary: Specimens from acute and convalescent COVID-19 originated in the United States, Italy and Spain.

Germline V lookup: CDR1 SEHNR, CDR2 FQNEAQ (reference sequence). The CDR3 consists of 13 residues. With 3 bases removed from V and 3 bases from J, the gap between germline ends came to 8 bases. Original processing notes: Reference gene primer amplification gave estimated nucleated cell counts. TCRdb's table, derived via immunoSEQ multiplex PCR, lists solely in-frame clones and lacks some. From that table come the V and J calls and clone size; the DNA was used to work out D and trimming. In the table there are 250,000 to 350,000 clones, 85% to 90% of which are singletons. Material: peripheral blood. The genes are TRBV7-9 and TRBJ1-2; D perhaps matches TRBD1 (5 bases). The clonotype originates from a woman in her 50s with COVID-19, enrolled during active disease. The DNA for the CDR3 is TGTGCCAGCAGCTTGCGACAGCACTATGGCTACACCTTC. Translation: CASSLRQHYGYTF.